The sequence of this TCR beta chain was determined in a study of T cell clones after liver transplantation. CDR3 length: 13 residues. V lost 5 bases and J lost 7, with 14 bases in between. Germline CDR1 is LGHNT and CDR2 is FRNRAP. Clones were sequenced by immunoSEQ multiplex PCR, and TCRdb holds only the in-frame ones, with some missing. The sample lists roughly 67,000 clones, more than 85% occurring once. The sample in question was CD4+ T cells from blood, obtained less than 26 months after liver transplant. The TCR sequence derives from a human patient who received a liver transplant. Some T cells may be provided by the graft donor. V is TRBV12-5 and J is TRBJ2-5; D remains ambiguous. The CDR3 sequence is CASGEGRWPTQYF. The CDR3 DNA reads as TGTGCTAGTGGTGAAGGACGATGGCCGACCCAGTACTTC. Filled out from reference TRBV12-5 and TRBJ2-5, the complete variable domain reads DARVTQTPRHKVTEMGQEVTMRCQPILGHNTVFWYRQTMMQGLELLAYFRNRAPLDDSGMPKDRFSAEMPDATLATLKIQPSEPRDSAVYFCASGEGRWPTQYFGPGTRLLVL.